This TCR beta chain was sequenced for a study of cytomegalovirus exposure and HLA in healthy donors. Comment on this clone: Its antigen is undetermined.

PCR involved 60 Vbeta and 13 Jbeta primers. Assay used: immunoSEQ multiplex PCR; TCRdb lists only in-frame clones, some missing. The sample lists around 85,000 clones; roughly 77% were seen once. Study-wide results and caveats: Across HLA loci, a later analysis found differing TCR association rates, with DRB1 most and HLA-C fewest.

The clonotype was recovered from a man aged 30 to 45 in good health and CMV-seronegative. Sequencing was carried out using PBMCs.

This CDR3 is CASSPQENSPLHF. The DNA of the CDR3 is TGTGCCAGCTCACCACAGGAGAATTCACCCCTCCACTTT. The rearrangement joins TRBV18 to TRBJ1-6; D unresolved. This CDR3 comprises 13 residues. Between the trimmed V and J ends, which lost 1 base and 7 bases, there was a span of 5 bases. Germline V lookup: CDR1 KGHSH, CDR2 LQKENI.